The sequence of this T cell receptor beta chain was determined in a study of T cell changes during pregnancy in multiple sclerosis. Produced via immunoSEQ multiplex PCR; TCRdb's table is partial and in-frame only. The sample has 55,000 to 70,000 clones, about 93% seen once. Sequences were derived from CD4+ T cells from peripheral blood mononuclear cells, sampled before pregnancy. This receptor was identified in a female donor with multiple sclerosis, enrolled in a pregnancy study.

The CDR3 is CASSLAKGREQRGEETQYF. DNA of the CDR3: TGTGCCAGCAGCTTAGCGAAGGGAAGGGAGCAGCGGGGAGAGGAGACCCAGTACTTC. The gene calls are TRBV7-8 and TRBJ2-5; TRBD2 matches at 7 bases. Trimming at V came to 0 bases and at J to 5 bases, leaving 18 bases not matched to a gene. The CDR3 is 19 residues long. CDR1 is SGHVS, CDR2 FQNEAQ, per germline.